This entry lists 14 T cell receptor beta chains sequenced from one sample in a study of low-dose radiotherapy and immunotherapy resistance in tumors. The time point denotes: after trial treatment. Treatment here: LDRT plus nivolumab, ipilimumab, low-dose cyclophosphamide and aspirin (RACIN trial). Primers targeting TRAV and TRBV primed first-strand cDNA, covering alpha and beta chains. Over around 19 PCR cycles, TCRs were amplified from a constant-region primer and V-primer adapter. TCRdb called the reads again in MiXCR, with one record for every CDR3 protein. The sample holds roughly 32,000 distinct CDR3 sequences, about half seen once. The sequencing here drew on PBMCs, taken after low-dose radiotherapy plus immunotherapy. The receptors derive from a male donor with gallbladder cancer.

Notes on this clonotype: A read error is the likely source, as a far larger clone sits one nucleotide away. V usage is TRBV13 and J usage is TRBJ2-7, with TRBD1 matching over 7 bases. Trimming cost V 2 bases and J 2 bases; bases outside gene matches: 3. The CDR3 length is 14 residues. Germline V gene sequence: CDR1 PRHDT, CDR2 FYEKMQ (reference sequence). The CDR3 reads CASSLNTGAYEQYF. The CDR3 nucleotides are TGTGCCAGCAGCTTAAATACAGGGGCCTACGAGCAGTACTTC.

The V and J genes are TRBV2 and TRBJ2-7, with TRBD1 matching over 11 bases. The germline V gene has CDR1 SNHLY and CDR2 FYNNEI. The CDR3 consists of 14 residues. J was trimmed by 6 bases and V by 9 bases; bases with no gene match: 10. The chain's CDR3 is CASLNGQGAGEQYF. CDR3 nucleotides: TGTGCCAGTCTAAACGGACAGGGGGCGGGCGAGCAGTACTTC.

The chain combines TRBV11-2 with TRBJ2-5, with D hard to call. Germline CDR1 is SGHAT and CDR2 is FQNNGV. V was shortened by 1 base and J by 5 bases, with 8 bases between the two germline ends. The CDR3 length is 13 residues. CDR3 amino acids: CASSLGPRETQYF. DNA for the CDR3: TGTGCCAGCAGCTTAGGCCCCCGGGAGACCCAGTACTTC.

Comment on this clonotype: This likely traces to a read error, being one base from a far larger clone. This chain uses TRBV29-1 with TRBJ2-1, with D possibly being TRBD1 or TRBD2 (6 bases each). V was cut by 0 bases and J by 13 bases, with 31 bases left in between. The CDR3 contains 18 residues. Germline V gene sequence: CDR1 SQVTM, CDR2 ANQGSEA. CDR3 sequence (DNA): TGCAGCGTTGAAGATACCCGTCAAAGAGGGGGGTTTCAAGAGACCCAGTTCTTC. Translated, it gives CSVEDTRQRGGFQETQFF.

The chain couples TRBV6-1 to TRBJ2-1; D could derive from TRBD1 or TRBD2 (5 bases each). The CDR3 contains 15 residues. Germline CDR1 reads MNHNS; CDR2 reads SASEGT. The germline V and J ends were trimmed by 7 bases and 2 bases, with 15 bases remaining between them. The CDR3 region has the DNA TGTGCCAGCAATAACCGGGACGGGACCTACAATGAGCAGTTCTTC. This gives the protein CASNNRDGTYNEQFF.

The CDR3 DNA sequence: TGTGCCAGCAGAATAGCGGGAGGGACTAACAATGAGCAGTTCTTC. Translation: CASRIAGGTNNEQFF. The rearrangement joins TRBV12-3 or TRBV12-4 to TRBJ2-1; 11 nucleotides match TRBD2. J was trimmed by 5 bases and V by 6 bases; bases with no gene match: 6. This CDR3 region has 15 residues.

V usage is TRBV6-2 or TRBV6-3 and J usage is TRBJ1-1; 9 nucleotides agree with TRBD1. This CDR3 has 15 residues. The trim removed 7 bases at V and 1 base at J, leaving 7 bases unmatched. Germline lookup yields CDR1 MNHEY and CDR2 SVGEGT. DNA for the CDR3: TGTGCCAGCACACAGGGGGCTACTGGGAACACTGAAGCTTTCTTT. The encoded protein is CASTQGATGNTEAFF.

This sequence joins TRBV6-2 or TRBV6-3 and TRBJ1-5, with D tentatively TRBD1 (5 bases). From germline, CDR1 is MNHEY and CDR2 SVGEGT. This CDR3 has 15 residues. Trimming removed 0 bases at V and 5 bases at J, with 11 bases between. CDR3 in DNA: TGTGCCAGCAGTTACTCGAGCCAGGGTCATCAGCCCCAGCATTTT. Translation gives CASSYSSQGHQPQHF.

This clonotype was recorded a few times. The rearrangement uses TRBV5-5 and TRBJ2-1; 7 positions agree with TRBD1. V lost 4 bases, J lost 4 bases, and 8 bases stayed unmatched. In germline, CDR1 is SGHKS, CDR2 YYEKEE (reference sequence). The CDR3 is 15 amino acids. The CDR3 DNA follows: TGTGCCAGCAGCACATTGCGACAGGGTTACAATGAGCAGTTCTTC. Translated, it gives CASSTLRQGYNEQFF.

This clonotype was found many times. The gene calls are TRBV4-1 and TRBJ1-4, with TRBD1 matching 7 bases. The J segment lost 3 bases and the V segment lost 5 bases, leaving 3 bases of the junction unmatched. CDR1 is MGHRA and CDR2 is YSYEKL in the germline V gene. This CDR3 is 14 amino acids long. CDR3 amino acids: CASSYGTANEKLFF. The DNA of the CDR3 is TGCGCCAGCAGCTACGGGACAGCTAATGAAAAACTGTTTTTT.

The V and J genes are TRBV28 and TRBJ1-5, with D possibly matching TRBD1 (5 bases). Germline assignment: CDR1 MDHEN and CDR2 SYDVKM. V was trimmed by 8 bases and J by 3 bases, leaving 17 bases between them. This CDR3 has 15 amino acids. CDR3 sequence (DNA): TGTGCCAGCCCCCCCGCACGGGGGGACAATCAGCCCCAGCATTTT. Translated: CASPPARGDNQPQHF.

By share, this clonotype counts as medium-sized (0.01 to 0.1%). The chain recombines TRBV2 with TRBJ2-4, with TRBD2 matching over 8 bases. The ends lost 3 bases at V and 7 bases at J; junction bases unmatched: 5. Germline V gene sequence: CDR1 SNHLY, CDR2 FYNNEI. This CDR3 region has 14 residues. The CDR3 region is CASSDSGRGNIQYF. The CDR3, as DNA: TGTGCCAGCAGTGATTCCGGGAGGGGCAACATTCAGTACTTC. Full variable domain (outside the CDR3, taken from reference TRBV2 and TRBJ2-4): EPEVTQTPSHQVTQMGQEVILRCVPISNHLYFYWYRQILGQKVEFLVSFYNNEISEKSEIFDDQFSVERPDGSNFTLKIRSTKLEDSAMYFCASSDSGRGNIQYFGAGTRLSVL.

In this sample, this clonotype turned up many times. The V and J genes are TRBV6-1 and TRBJ1-3; possible D gene TRBD1, 6 bases. The germline gives CDR1 MNHNS, CDR2 SASEGT. The CDR3 is 13 residues long. Deletions cut 7 bases from V and 4 bases from J, with 11 bases between. This CDR3 reads CASTLDSGNTIYF. CDR3 DNA: TGTGCCAGCACCTTGGACAGCGGAAACACCATATATTTT.

In its sample, this clonotype was seen many times. The CDR3 reads CASSRSGTSGNEQFF. The DNA of the CDR3 is TGTGCCAGCAGCCGGTCCGGGACTAGCGGGAATGAGCAGTTCTTC. The J gene is TRBJ2-1, the V gene TRBV7-7, with TRBD2 matching over 12 bases. This CDR3 is 15 amino acids long. Germline V gene data show CDR1 as SSHAT and CDR2 as FNYEAQ (reference sequence). With V trimmed by 5 bases and J by 7 bases, 6 bases remained unmatched.